The 21 T cell receptor beta chains in this list originate from one sample, sequenced in a study of shared clonotypes between healthy human individuals. Assay: immunoSEQ multiplex PCR; the TCRdb copy retains only in-frame clones and omits some. Here the sample spans about 490,000 clones, 70% to 80% being singletons. The sample comprised PBMCs. The receptors derive from a woman between 40 and 50 years old in good health. Some clones in this sample may be carry-over from other donors' samples.

The genes are TRBV5-4 and TRBJ1-2; D is perhaps TRBD1 (6 bases). Germline-derived CDR1 and CDR2 are SGHNT and YYREEE (reference sequence). The CDR3 loop spans 14 amino acids. The ends were cut back, 0 bases at V and 8 bases at J, with 14 bases in the middle. Here the CDR3 DNA reads TGTGCCAGCAGCTTGGCCGCGGGGGCGCGAGGCTACACCTTC. The encoded protein is CASSLAAGARGYTF.

The chain links TRBV6-5 to TRBJ2-7; unclear D gene. The CDR3 is 14 amino acids. V dropped 2 bases and J dropped 3 bases, with 11 bases sitting between them. Germline CDR1 is MNHEY and CDR2 is SVGAGI. CDR3 in amino acids: CASSYDPDNYEQYF. In DNA form, the CDR3 reads TGTGCCAGCAGTTACGATCCAGACAACTACGAGCAGTACTTC.

J is TRBJ1-2 and V is TRBV6-5; the match to TRBD1 covers 9 bases. V shed 2 bases, J shed 6 bases, and the junction held 4 bases outside the gene matches. Germline CDR1 is MNHEY and CDR2 is SVGAGI. The CDR3 extends over 14 amino acids. In nucleotides, the CDR3 is TGTGCCAGCAGTTACCTGACAGGGGGTCATGGCTACACCTTC. Translated: CASSYLTGGHGYTF.

The chain combines TRBV30 with TRBJ1-6, with unresolved D. CDR1 GTSNPN and CDR2 SVGIG come from the germline V gene (reference sequence). The CDR3 consists of 14 residues. Trimming took off 3 bases at V and 5 bases at J, with 11 bases between the two ends. CDR3 region: CAWRTRWDNSPLHF. CDR3 DNA: TGTGCCTGGAGAACCCGCTGGGATAATTCACCCCTCCACTTT. The full variable domain, completed using reference TRBV30 and TRBJ1-6, is SQTIHQWPATLVQPVGSPLSLECTVEGTSNPNLYWYRQAAGRGLQLLFYSVGIGQISSEVPQNLSASRPQDRQFILSSKKLLLSDSGFYLCAWRTRWDNSPLHFGNGTRLTVT.

This clone came up once. J is TRBJ2-6 and V is TRBV7-4; D gene ambiguous. Germline CDR1 and CDR2: SGHVT and SQSDAQ. The V and J ends lost 5 bases and 0 bases respectively, with 11 bases between them. The length of the CDR3 is 16 residues. The CDR3 nucleotides are TGTGCCAGCAGCCCCCCGGTCTACTCTGGGGCCAACGTCCTGACTTTC. This gives the protein CASSPPVYSGANVLTF.

The chain joins TRBV7-2 to TRBJ2-2; D is unresolved. This CDR3 has 12 residues. Germline V gene sequence: CDR1 SGHTA, CDR2 FQGNSA. V lost 5 bases, J lost 7 bases, and 8 bases lay in between. The CDR3, as DNA: TGTGCCAGCAGCGACGGCAACGGGGAGCTGTTTTTT. This translates into CASSDGNGELFF.

This chain links TRBV7-3 with TRBJ2-3; D unresolved. This CDR3 has 14 amino acids. The V end lost 5 bases, the J end lost 2 bases, and 11 bases lay between the germline ends. CDR1 SGHTA and CDR2 FQGTGA come from the germline V gene. The CDR3 DNA follows: TGTGCCAGCAGCGGGGTAGCCCACACAGATACGCAGTATTTT. The encoded protein is CASSGVAHTDTQYF.

The genes are TRBV5-1 and TRBJ2-7, with a possible D match to TRBD1 (5 bases). CDR1 is SGHRS, CDR2 YFSETQ, per germline. The CDR3 length is 15 residues. V lost 0 bases and J lost 4, with 14 bases in between. This CDR3 reads CASSLAPGREYEQYF. The CDR3 DNA follows: TGCGCCAGCAGCTTGGCCCCTGGCAGGGAATACGAGCAGTACTTC.

The chain employs TRBV5-8 and TRBJ2-7; D may match TRBD1 or TRBD2 (5 bases each). Germline CDR1 reads SGHTS; CDR2 reads YDEGEE. The length of the CDR3 is 15 residues. Trimming pared 4 bases from V and 7 bases from J, leaving 21 bases between. The CDR3 DNA sequence: TGTGCCAGCAGCGCTCGGGACGGACCGTCTTCGGAGCAGTACTTC. Amino acids: CASSARDGPSSEQYF.

This sequence joins TRBV5-1 and TRBJ2-7, with TRBD1 matching over 7 bases. In germline, CDR1 is SGHRS, CDR2 YFSETQ. V dropped 2 bases and J dropped 5; count of bases not matched to a gene: 7. CDR3 length equals 14 residues. Here the CDR3 reads CASSLGQALDEQYF. The CDR3 nucleotides are TGCGCCAGCAGCTTAGGACAGGCGTTGGACGAGCAGTACTTC.

This clone was seen only a few times. The rearrangement uses TRBV27 and TRBJ2-7, with 13 bases fitting TRBD2. Germline V lookup: CDR1 MNHEY, CDR2 SMNVEV (reference sequence). The CDR3 sequence is 16 residues long. Losses at the gene ends were 10 bases for V and 0 bases for J; bases not matched to a gene: 9. The CDR3 DNA follows: TGTGCCACTTGGACTAGCGGGAGCATTGGCTCCTACGAGCAGTACTTC. This gives the protein CATWTSGSIGSYEQYF.

The chain carries TRBV9 and TRBJ2-3; D might be TRBD2 (6 bases). Trimming pared 4 bases from V and 6 bases from J, leaving 15 bases between. Germline lookup yields CDR1 SGDLS and CDR2 YYNGEE. This CDR3 region has 14 residues. CDR3: CASSIGLTLDTQYF. The CDR3 DNA follows: TGTGCCAGCAGCATCGGACTAACCCTTGATACGCAGTATTTT. Full variable domain (rest looked up from reference TRBV9 and TRBJ2-3): DSGVTQTPKHLITATGQRVTLRCSPRSGDLSVYWYQQSLDQGLQFLIQYYNGEERAKGNILERFSAQQFPDLHSELNLSSLELGDSALYFCASSIGLTLDTQYFGPGTRLTVL.

The chain uses TRBV28 and TRBJ2-7, with TRBD1 identical over 10 bases. The V gene's germline CDR1 is MDHEN and CDR2 SYDVKM. The trim removed 2 bases at V and 7 bases at J, leaving 11 bases unmatched. The CDR3 contains 16 residues. For the CDR3, the DNA is TGTGCCAGCAGTTTACGGGACAGGGGAAGATCGGGGGAGCAGTACTTC. It encodes CASSLRDRGRSGEQYF.

The chain uses TRBV7-2 and TRBJ1-2; 10 nucleotides line up with TRBD1. The trim removed 4 bases at V and 7 bases at J, leaving 6 bases unmatched. The CDR3 has 14 residues. Per the germline V gene, CDR1 is SGHTA and CDR2 is FQGNSA. The CDR3 protein is CASSSRQGAFGYTF. CDR3 DNA sequence: TGTGCCAGCAGCTCGCGACAGGGGGCTTTTGGCTACACCTTC. Looking up the rest from reference TRBV7-2 and TRBJ1-2 gives the full variable domain: GAGVSQSPSNKVTEKGKDVELRCDPISGHTALYWYRQSLGQGLEFLIYFQGNSAPDKSGLPSDRFSAERTGGSVSTLTIQRTQQEDSAVYLCASSSRQGAFGYTFGSGTRLTVV.

Concerning this clone itself: Other DNA sequences in this sample translate to the same CDR3. The chain has TRBV11-2 and TRBJ2-3; D is ambiguous. Germline-derived CDR1 and CDR2 are SGHAT and FQNNGV. CDR3 size: 13 residues. V was pared by 1 base and J by 3 bases, with 5 bases between. The CDR3 sequence is CASSLGRTDTQYF. CDR3 nucleotides: TGTGCCAGCAGCTTAGGGCGAACAGATACGCAGTATTTT.

The rearrangement joins TRBV7-2 to TRBJ2-2, with a weak D call TRBD2 (5 bases). The V end lost 3 bases, the J end lost 4 bases, and 9 bases lay between the germline ends. Per the germline V gene, CDR1 is SGHTA and CDR2 is FQGNSA. The CDR3 runs 14 residues. The CDR3 nucleotides are TGTGCCAGCAGCTTTCGGGGATCCACCGGGGAGCTGTTTTTT. Its translation: CASSFRGSTGELFF.

V is TRBV5-1 and J is TRBJ2-7; D gene unclear. The CDR3 consists of 13 residues. The germline gives CDR1 SGHRS, CDR2 YFSETQ. V lost 3 bases and J 6 bases, leaving 13 bases between the germline ends. The CDR3 is CASSSQPPGEQYF. The CDR3 region has the DNA TGCGCCAGCAGCTCCCAACCTCCCGGCGAGCAGTACTTC.

The gene calls are TRBV10-3 and TRBJ2-1; TRBD1 agrees at 9 bases. Germline-derived CDR1 and CDR2 are ENHRY and SYGVKD. V lost 6 bases to trimming and J lost 6 bases; unmatched junction nucleotides: 6. This CDR3 is 14 amino acids long. CDR3 nucleotide sequence: TGTGCCATCAGCCGGGACAGGGCTTTCAATGAGCAGTTCTTC. It is translated as CAISRDRAFNEQFF.

This clone was counted once. The CDR3 DNA sequence: TGTGCCAGCAGTTCCATCCCCGGGACTAGTGGTACGGGCGAGCAGTACTTC. Translated: CASSSIPGTSGTGEQYF. The V call is TRBV27, the J call TRBJ2-7; 8 positions agree with TRBD2. V shed 4 bases, J shed 6 bases, and the junction held 17 bases outside the gene matches. Germline-derived CDR1 and CDR2 are MNHEY and SMNVEV (reference sequence). The CDR3 sequence is 17 residues long.

This clone occurred once. The CDR3: CASSLFGTGTGYTF. The CDR3 nucleotides read TGTGCCAGCAGTTTATTTGGGACAGGTACGGGCTACACCTTC. The J gene is TRBJ1-2, the V gene TRBV27, with 8 positions matching TRBD1. V lost 1 base, J lost 8 bases, and 6 bases stayed unmatched. This CDR3 is 14 amino acids long. Germline CDR1 is MNHEY and CDR2 is SMNVEV (reference sequence).

The V and J genes are TRBV4-2 and TRBJ2-1, with unresolved D. The CDR3 has 13 residues. V shed 0 bases and J shed 5 bases, with 5 bases lying between them. Germline V lookup: CDR1 LGHNA, CDR2 YNFKEQ. DNA for the CDR3: TGTGCCAGCAGCCAAGATCCCCACAATGAGCAGTTCTTC. Translated, it gives CASSQDPHNEQFF.